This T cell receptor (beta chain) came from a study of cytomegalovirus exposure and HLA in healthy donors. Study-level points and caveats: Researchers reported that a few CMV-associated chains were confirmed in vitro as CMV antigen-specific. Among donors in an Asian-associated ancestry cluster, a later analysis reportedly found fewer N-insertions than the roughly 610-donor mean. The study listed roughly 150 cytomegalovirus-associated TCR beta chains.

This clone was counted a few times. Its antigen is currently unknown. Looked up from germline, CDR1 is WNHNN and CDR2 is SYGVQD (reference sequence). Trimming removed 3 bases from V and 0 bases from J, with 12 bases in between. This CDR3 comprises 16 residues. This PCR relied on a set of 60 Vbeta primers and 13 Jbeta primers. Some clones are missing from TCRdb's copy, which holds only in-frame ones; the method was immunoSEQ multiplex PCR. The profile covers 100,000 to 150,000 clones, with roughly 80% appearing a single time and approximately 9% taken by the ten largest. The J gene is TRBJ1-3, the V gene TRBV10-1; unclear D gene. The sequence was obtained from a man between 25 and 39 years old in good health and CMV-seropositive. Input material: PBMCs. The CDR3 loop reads CASSDQDWSSGNTIYF. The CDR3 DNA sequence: TGCGCCAGCAGTGACCAGGACTGGAGCTCTGGAAACACCATATATTTT.